The 15 T cell receptor beta chains presented below share a single source sample, sequenced in a study of Ad26.COV2.S vaccination and SARS-CoV-2 variants. Sequencing used immunoSEQ multiplex PCR; TCRdb keeps in-frame clones, though not all of them. The sample records 350,000 to 500,000 clones, around 90% being singletons. Treatment reported: around 19 received Ad26.COV2.S at low or high dose, single or two shots; 5 received placebo; per-sample allocation not given. Following the first vaccine or placebo injection, samples were taken on day 63. The input for sequencing was peripheral blood, taken in a trial of Ad26.COV2.S vaccine versus placebo. The receptors stem from a person aged 18 to 59 who received the Ad26.COV2.S COVID-19 vaccine or a placebo.

The genes are TRBV9 and TRBJ2-5; TRBD1 might be the D (5 bases). CDR3 length equals 13 residues. Germline-derived CDR1 and CDR2 are SGDLS and YYNGEE. The germline V and J ends were trimmed by 3 bases and 2 bases, with 8 bases remaining between them. CDR3: CASSDTGQETQYF. CDR3 bases: TGTGCCAGCAGCGATACAGGTCAAGAGACCCAGTACTTC.

CDR3 amino acids: CASSLTGKVQSQYF. As DNA, the CDR3 is TGTGCCAGCAGCTTAACGGGGAAAGTGCAGTCTCAGTACTTC. The chain has TRBV13 and TRBJ2-5, with a tentative D call TRBD2 (5 bases). Germline V lookup: CDR1 PRHDT, CDR2 FYEKMQ (reference sequence). V was pared by 2 bases and J by 11 bases, with 18 bases between. The length of the CDR3 is 14 residues.

This clone appeared a few times. The chain combines TRBV18 with TRBJ1-5, with a weak D call TRBD1 (5 bases). Germline V gene lookup returns CDR1 KGHSH and CDR2 LQKENI. The CDR3 has 12 residues. V was trimmed by 6 bases and J by 15 bases, leaving 18 bases between them. In DNA form, the CDR3 reads TGTGCCAGCTCTTCGGGGCCCGCGTCAATGCATTTT. It is translated as CASSSGPASMHF.

The genes are TRBV3-1 (or the pseudogene TRBV3-2) and TRBJ2-3; unclear D gene. This CDR3 comprises 16 residues. V lost 0 bases, J lost 0 bases, and 10 bases lay in between. CDR1 is LGHDT, CDR2 YNNKEL, per germline (reference sequence). Here the CDR3 reads CASSQELATSTDTQYF. The CDR3 nucleotides are TGTGCCAGCAGCCAAGAATTGGCGACTAGCACAGATACGCAGTATTTT.

The chain is built from TRBV29-1 and TRBJ2-7, with D possibly TRBD1 on 6 matching bases. The CDR3 covers 16 residues. The V end lost 4 bases, the J end lost 0 bases, and 19 bases lay between the germline ends. Germline CDR1 and CDR2: SQVTM and ANQGSEA. The CDR3 sequence is CSVANPGHRVSYEQYF. CDR3 nucleotide sequence: TGCAGCGTTGCAAATCCGGGACACAGAGTCTCCTACGAGCAGTACTTC.

The CDR3 coding sequence is TGTGCCAGCAGCCTTACCGCTTCGGGGGGCAATGAGCAGTTCTTC. Its protein is CASSLTASGGNEQFF. This chain connects TRBV27 to TRBJ2-1; 7 nucleotides line up with TRBD2. Germline CDR1 MNHEY, CDR2 SMNVEV (reference sequence). The V gene end was trimmed by 6 bases and the J gene end by 6 bases; junction bases not matched to a gene: 11. There are 15 residues in the CDR3.

CDR3 in DNA: TGCAGTGCCTCAGACACCGGGGAGCTGTTTTTT. It codes for CSASDTGELFF. This rearrangement joins TRBV20-1 to TRBJ2-2, with no clear D. The CDR3 contains 11 residues. Deletions cut 6 bases from V and 3 bases from J, with 5 bases between. The germline V gene has CDR1 DFQATT and CDR2 SNEGSKA (reference sequence).

This chain joins TRBV7-9 and TRBJ2-1; 7 nucleotides agree with TRBD2. The CDR3 is 14 amino acids. Per the germline V gene, CDR1 is SEHNR and CDR2 is FQNEAQ (reference sequence). The V gene end was trimmed by 4 bases and the J gene end by 3 bases; junction bases not matched to a gene: 3. The CDR3 DNA sequence: TGTGCCAGCAGCTCCACTAGCGTCTACAATGAGCAGTTCTTC. It translates to CASSSTSVYNEQFF.

The chain has TRBV30 and TRBJ1-1; TRBD1 matches at 7 bases. Trimming at V came to 5 bases and at J to 1 base, leaving 1 base not matched to a gene. Germline CDR1 and CDR2: GTSNPN and SVGIG (reference sequence). The CDR3 covers 12 residues. The CDR3, as DNA: TGTGCCTGGCGACAGGGGAACACTGAAGCTTTCTTT. Protein sequence: CAWRQGNTEAFF.

The rearrangement uses TRBV4-1 and TRBJ2-7, with D maybe TRBD2 (7 bases). V dropped 4 bases and J dropped 1 base, with 14 bases sitting between them. The V gene's germline CDR1 is MGHRA and CDR2 YSYEKL. The CDR3 contains 15 residues. In nucleotides, the CDR3 is TGCGCCAGCAGCCCGCGGGGGCAGGGGTCCTACGAGCAGTACTTC. It is translated as CASSPRGQGSYEQYF.

The chain recombines TRBV7-9 with TRBJ2-1; 7 bases fit TRBD2. The CDR3 runs 14 residues. Germline trimming cut 8 bases from V and 5 bases from J; bases unmatched to any gene: 9. Germline-derived CDR1 and CDR2 are SEHNR and FQNEAQ (reference sequence). CDR3 coding DNA: TGTGCCAGCGGCAGCGGGACTATCGACAATGAGCAGTTCTTC. Its protein product is CASGSGTIDNEQFF. The variable domain in full, completed from reference TRBV7-9 and TRBJ2-1, reads DTGVSQNPRHKITKRGQNVTFRCDPISEHNRLYWYRQTLGQGPEFLTYFQNEAQLEKSRLLSDRFSAERPKGSFSTLEIQRTEQGDSAMYLCASGSGTIDNEQFFGPGTRLTVL.

This chain uses TRBV19 with TRBJ2-7; D is perhaps TRBD1 or TRBD2 (5 bases each). This CDR3 has 15 residues. V lost 3 bases to trimming and J lost 2 bases, with 14 bases between them. Germline lookup yields CDR1 LNHDA and CDR2 SQIVND (reference sequence). This chain's CDR3 is CASSIGGERAYEQYF. In DNA form, the CDR3 reads TGTGCCAGTAGTATTGGGGGAGAGAGGGCCTACGAGCAGTACTTC.

The chain links TRBV29-1 to TRBJ2-5; D uncertain. This CDR3 has 14 amino acids. Trimming stripped 2 bases from V and 0 bases from J, with 10 bases between. Germline V gene data show CDR1 as SQVTM and CDR2 as ANQGSEA. The CDR3 loop reads CSVETRLDQETQYF. In DNA form, the CDR3 reads TGCAGCGTTGAAACTCGTCTAGACCAAGAGACCCAGTACTTC.

The chain links TRBV23-1 to TRBJ1-2; TRBD1 might be the D (5 bases). TRBV23-1 is identified as an open reading frame with a role that is uncertain. The germline V and J ends were trimmed by 2 bases and 2 bases, with 15 bases remaining between them. This CDR3 is built from 16 residues. Here the CDR3 reads CASSQLRLQVNYGYTF. CDR3 DNA: TGCGCCAGCAGTCAACTACGACTACAGGTAAACTATGGCTACACCTTC.

This chain links TRBV5-4 with TRBJ2-2, with 7 positions matching TRBD1. Germline CDR1 is SGHNT and CDR2 is YYREEE (reference sequence). Unmatched junction bases numbered 1, after V lost 1 base and J lost 4 bases. The CDR3 is 14 residues long. The CDR3 sequence is CASSLQGVTGELFF. The CDR3 DNA follows: TGTGCCAGCAGCTTGCAGGGGGTCACCGGGGAGCTGTTTTTT. The full variable domain, its missing parts supplied by reference TRBV5-4 and TRBJ2-2, is ETGVTQSPTHLIKTRGQQVTLRCSSQSGHNTVSWYQQALGQGPQFIFQYYREEENGRGNFPPRFSGLQFPNYSSELNVNALELDDSALYLCASSLQGVTGELFFGEGSRLTVL.